This T cell receptor beta chain was sequenced during a study of T-cell reconstitution after alpha-beta-depleted transplantation in children. The authors prepared the TCRbeta library with unique molecular identifiers. TCRdb re-analysed the PCR reads in MiXCR, keeping a single row per CDR3 protein. The table has roughly 300,000 distinct CDR3 sequences, 9.9% seen once. Germline lookup yields CDR1 SGHAT and CDR2 FQDESV (reference sequence). Trimming shortened V by 2 bases and J by 10 bases, and 12 bases separated the two germline ends. This CDR3 has 13 amino acids. The TCR was taken from a human donor who donated a stem cell graft to a child with SCID. V and J are TRBV11-1 and TRBJ2-1; D is unresolved. This specimen was PBMCs from the stem cell graft donor, taken from the stem cell graft. In nucleotides, the CDR3 is TGTGCCAGCAGCTTACGAAAGGGTGGGGAGCAGTTCTTC. Translating it yields CASSLRKGGEQFF.